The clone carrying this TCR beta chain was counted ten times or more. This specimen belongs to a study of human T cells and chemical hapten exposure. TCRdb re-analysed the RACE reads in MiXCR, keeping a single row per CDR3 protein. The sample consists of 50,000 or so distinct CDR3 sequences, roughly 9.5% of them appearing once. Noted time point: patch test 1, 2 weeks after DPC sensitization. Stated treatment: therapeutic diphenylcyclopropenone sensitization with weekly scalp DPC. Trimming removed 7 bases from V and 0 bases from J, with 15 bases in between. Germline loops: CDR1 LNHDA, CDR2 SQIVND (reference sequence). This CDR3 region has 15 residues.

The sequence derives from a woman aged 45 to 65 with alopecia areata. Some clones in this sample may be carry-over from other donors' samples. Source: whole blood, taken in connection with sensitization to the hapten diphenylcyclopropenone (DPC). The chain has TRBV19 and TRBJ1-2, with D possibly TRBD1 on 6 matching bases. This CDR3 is CASMGWGPANYGYTF. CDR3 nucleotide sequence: TGTGCCAGTATGGGGTGGGGGCCAGCTAACTATGGCTACACCTTC.